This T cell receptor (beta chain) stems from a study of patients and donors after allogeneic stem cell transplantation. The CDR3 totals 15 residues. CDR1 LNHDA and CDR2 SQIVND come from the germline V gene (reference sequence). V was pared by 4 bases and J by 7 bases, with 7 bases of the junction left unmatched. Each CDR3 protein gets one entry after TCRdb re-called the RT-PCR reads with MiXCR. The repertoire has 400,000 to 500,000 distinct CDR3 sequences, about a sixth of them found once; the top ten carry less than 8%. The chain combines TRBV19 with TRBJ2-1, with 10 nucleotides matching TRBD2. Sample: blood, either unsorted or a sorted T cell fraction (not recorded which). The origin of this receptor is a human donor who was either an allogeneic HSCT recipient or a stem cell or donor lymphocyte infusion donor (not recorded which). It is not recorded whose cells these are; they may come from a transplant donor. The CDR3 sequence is CASSKSLAGANEQFF. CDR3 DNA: TGTGCCAGTAGTAAAAGCCTAGCGGGAGCTAATGAGCAGTTCTTC. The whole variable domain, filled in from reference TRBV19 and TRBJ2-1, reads DGGITQSPKYLFRKEGQNVTLSCEQNLNHDAMYWYRQDPGQGLRLIYYSQIVNDFQKGDIAEGYSVSREKKESFPLTVTSAQKNPTAFYLCASSKSLAGANEQFFGPGTRLTVL.